This T cell receptor (beta chain) emerged from a study of cytotoxic CD8 clonotypes in ibrutinib-treated CLL. On the study more broadly: Complete response was seen in 2 patients and partial in approximately 25; roughly 12 progressed and about 15 stayed remitted after a median approximately 70 months.

Extraction of roughly 2 micrograms of genomic DNA from cryopreserved PBMCs supplied material for TCR beta libraries. Study-wide results and limits: Clonotypes that were public were uncommon, and they contracted or stayed stable on treatment. Having risen at ibrutinib response, clonality had fallen back toward baseline by progression.

A remark on this clone: Its antigen remains unknown.

Sequencing was performed with immunoSEQ multiplex PCR; in TCRdb, only in-frame clones are kept and a portion is missing. The sample includes about 160,000 clones, approximately 80% of them seen just once. CDR1 is LNHDA and CDR2 is SQIVND in the germline V gene (reference sequence). V gave up 8 bases and J gave up 0 bases; unmatched junction bases: 5. The CDR3 is 16 amino acids. The clonotype originates from a human donor with chronic lymphocytic leukemia. The genes are TRBV19 and TRBJ2-2, with 11 bases lining up with TRBD1. The material was PBMCs, obtained after 24 months of ibrutinib treatment. For the CDR3, the DNA is TGTGCCAGTGGGACAGGGGGAATAGCGAACACCGGGGAGCTGTTTTTT. It encodes CASGTGGIANTGELFF.